These T cell receptor beta chains were read from a single sample in a study of identical twins. TCRdb itself ran the 5' RACE reads through MiXCR, one entry per CDR3 protein. The data show 450,000 or so distinct CDR3 sequences, with roughly a quarter seen just once and about 3% held by the top ten. The same sample was also used in a study of T cells expressing NK-cell markers.

The sample taken for sequencing was CD4+ T cells sorted from blood. The source is a woman younger than 35 in good health. The conserved cysteine and the conserved F or W are not part of the CDR3 here. Each record gives: V gene, clone size, CDR3 protein. Some rows have no size entry. The others give once, few or many, or a class for an expanded clone.

V: TRBV5-1; size: .; CDR3: ASSFAGGGGTEAF
V: TRBV30; size: once; CDR3: AWSLSREQY
V: TRBV5-1; size: .; CDR3: ASSPADSSYGYT
V: TRBV5-1; size: .; CDR3: ASSLAVTSFSDTQY
V: TRBV6-6; size: few; CDR3: ASTPGEYNEQF
V: TRBV10-1; size: .; CDR3: ATQDSGFSYNEQF
V: TRBV5-1; size: .; CDR3: ASSREAQGTEAF
V: TRBV7-3; size: .; CDR3: ASSLGSLGDTQY
V: TRBV29-1; size: .; CDR3: SVSREVNEQF
V: TRBV7-9; size: .; CDR3: ASSTSARTDTQY
V: TRBV5-1; size: .; CDR3: ASSLVGRGKGSYEQY
V: TRBV20-1; size: once; CDR3: SASWGDRGNSPLH
V: TRBV5-1; size: many; CDR3: ASSLGGENEQF
V: TRBV20-1; size: .; CDR3: SAAGPTSHEQY
V: TRBV30; size: .; CDR3: AWAGYGNQPQH
V: TRBV12-3/TRBV12-4; size: once; CDR3: ASSFYIDGGNEQF
V: TRBV6-5; size: .; CDR3: ASSYPGDTGELF